This T cell receptor beta chain was found in a study of T cells in Graves' hyperthyroidism and ophthalmopathy. Study conclusions and caveats: Researchers found most expanded thyroid clonotypes above 0.001 in blood as well. Stable hyperthyroidism and ophthalmopathy were separated using 13 V-J signatures.

RNA transcripts served as the template for amplifying TCR beta CDR3 regions. HTBI primers drove first-round RT-PCR of the TCR CDR3. TCRdb re-called the multiplex PCR reads with MiXCR, one entry per CDR3 protein. Here the sample spans about 360,000 distinct CDR3 sequences, under 15% being singletons. This clonotype was found many times. Its antigen is unknown. Stable disease denoted Graves' hyperthyroidism without ophthalmopathy progression within 18 months. The PBMCs had their origin in approximately 10 ml of fresh peripheral blood. This CDR3 contains 18 residues. J gave up 0 bases and V 5 bases, and 13 bases lay outside the gene matches. Germline V lookup: CDR1 SGHVS, CDR2 FQNEAQ.

V and J are TRBV7-8 and TRBJ2-3; TRBD1 aligns across 8 bases. This clonotype was obtained from a young woman with Graves' hyperthyroidism. Input material: blood. This CDR3 is CASSPRGQRQPSTDTQYF. CDR3 in DNA: TGTGCCAGCAGCCCCAGGGGGCAGCGACAACCTAGCACAGATACGCAGTATTTT. The whole variable domain, remainder taken from reference TRBV7-8 and TRBJ2-3, is GAGVSQSPRYKVAKRGQDVALRCDPISGHVSLFWYQQALGQGPEFLTYFQNEAQLDKSGLPSDRFFAERPEGSVSTLKIQRTQQEDSAVYLCASSPRGQRQPSTDTQYFGPGTRLTVL.